These 28 T cell receptor beta chains were all obtained from the same sample, sequenced in a study of blood T cell repertoires in COVID-19. The assay was immunoSEQ multiplex PCR, and TCRdb's table has in-frame clones only and misses some. Counted here are 250,000 to 350,000 clones, about nine tenths occurring once; the ten biggest clones make up less than 2.5%. The sequenced sample was peripheral blood. These receptors were collected from a man younger than 35 with active or convalescent COVID-19.

V is TRBV14 and J is TRBJ2-3, with 13 positions matching TRBD2. This CDR3 comprises 20 residues. Trimming cost V 4 bases and J 0 bases; bases outside gene matches: 13. Germline CDR1 SGHDN, CDR2 FVKESK. DNA for the CDR3: TGTGCCAGCAGCCTTCACCCCACTAGCGGGGGGGTAGTTAGCACAGATACGCAGTATTTT. Residues: CASSLHPTSGGVVSTDTQYF. Filled out from reference TRBV14 and TRBJ2-3, the complete variable domain reads EAGVTQFPSHSVIEKGQTVTLRCDPISGHDNLYWYRRVMGKEIKFLLHFVKESKQDESGMPNNRFLAERTGGTYSTLKVQPAELEDSGVYFCASSLHPTSGGVVSTDTQYFGPGTRLTVL.

This clone appeared a single time. The rearrangement links TRBV9 to TRBJ1-2, with D possibly matching TRBD1 (5 bases). V was clipped by 0 bases and J by 4 bases, with 28 bases between them. Germline V lookup: CDR1 SGDLS, CDR2 YYNGEE. The CDR3 has 20 residues. CDR3 in amino acids: CASSVGIPPRWGGPTYGYTF. CDR3 in DNA: TGTGCCAGCAGCGTAGGAATCCCACCGAGGTGGGGCGGCCCTACCTATGGCTACACCTTC.

V usage is TRBV19 and J usage is TRBJ1-1, with no clear D. V lost 5 bases and J lost 2, with 6 bases in between. The CDR3 has 12 residues. Germline loops: CDR1 LNHDA, CDR2 SQIVND (reference sequence). In DNA form, the CDR3 reads TGTGCCAGTAGTCACGGTAACACTGAAGCTTTCTTT. Translating it yields CASSHGNTEAFF. Full variable domain (remainder filled in from reference TRBV19 and TRBJ1-1): DGGITQSPKYLFRKEGQNVTLSCEQNLNHDAMYWYRQDPGQGLRLIYYSQIVNDFQKGDIAEGYSVSREKKESFPLTVTSAQKNPTAFYLCASSHGNTEAFFGQGTRLTVV.

The rearrangement joins TRBV10-3 to TRBJ2-5; D possibly corresponds to TRBD2 (6 bases). CDR3 length: 15 amino acids. CDR1 is ENHRY, CDR2 SYGVKD, per germline. V lost 6 bases to trimming and J lost 6 bases, with 20 bases between them. This chain's CDR3 is CAISNPGLQKKTQYF. The CDR3 region has the DNA TGTGCCATCAGCAATCCGGGACTGCAAAAGAAGACCCAGTACTTC.

This clone has just one count. The chain carries TRBV19 and TRBJ2-7; TRBD2 matches 10 bases. Germline V gives CDR1 LNHDA, CDR2 SQIVND (reference sequence). V shed 4 bases and J 4 bases; nucleotides not matched to a gene: 7. The CDR3 has 15 amino acids. The chain's CDR3 is CASSKASGSLYEQYF. CDR3 nucleotides: TGTGCCAGTAGTAAGGCTAGCGGGAGCTTATACGAGCAGTACTTC.

This clone was seen a few times. The CDR3 coding sequence is TGTGCCAGCAGCCTGGGCAGGGGTCCTGGGAGTTATGGCTACACCTTC. Translation gives CASSLGRGPGSYGYTF. The chain is built from TRBV13 and TRBJ1-2; a possible D gene is TRBD1 (6 bases). Germline values: CDR1 PRHDT, CDR2 FYEKMQ (reference sequence). V was pared by 5 bases and J by 5 bases, with 21 bases between. The CDR3 length is 16 residues. Combining the CDR3 with reference TRBV13 and TRBJ1-2 gives the whole variable domain AAGVIQSPRHLIKEKRETATLKCYPIPRHDTVYWYQQGPGQDPQFLISFYEKMQSDKGSIPDRFSAQQFSDYHSELNMSSLELGDSALYFCASSLGRGPGSYGYTFGSGTRLTVV.

The chain combines TRBV2 with TRBJ1-5; TRBD1 matches 7 bases. From germline, CDR1 is SNHLY and CDR2 FYNNEI. This CDR3 comprises 16 residues. The V segment lost 6 bases and the J segment 0 bases; nucleotides outside the gene matches: 8. As DNA, the CDR3 is TGTGCCAGCAGGGCCGGGACAGCAAATAGCAATCAGCCCCAGCATTTT. Amino acid sequence: CASRAGTANSNQPQHF.

The V gene is TRBV6-1, the J gene TRBJ1-5, with D unclear. CDR1 MNHNS and CDR2 SASEGT come from the germline V gene. Trimming took off 4 bases at V and 7 bases at J, with 20 bases between the two ends. This CDR3 has 16 residues. In DNA, the CDR3 is TGTGCCAGCAGTGGAGGTGTCAGAACCACGGGGCAGCCCCAGCATTTT. It translates to CASSGGVRTTGQPQHF.

V gene TRBV4-1 combines with J gene TRBJ1-5; 7 bases fit TRBD1. Germline CDR1 and CDR2: MGHRA and YSYEKL. The CDR3 has 15 residues. J gave up 6 bases and V 4 bases, and 9 bases lay outside the gene matches. Here the CDR3 reads CASSPFEGARQPQHF. CDR3 DNA sequence: TGCGCCAGCAGCCCCTTTGAGGGGGCGCGTCAGCCCCAGCATTTT.

In this sample, this clone turned up once. The CDR3 DNA reads as TGCGCCAGCAGCCTTGGGGCGGGGTTCCGCGAGCAGTACTTC. Translated, it gives CASSLGAGFREQYF. The chain links TRBV4-3 to TRBJ2-7; a possible D gene is TRBD2 (6 bases). V was cut by 4 bases and J by 6 bases, with 16 bases left in between. CDR3 length: 14 amino acids. CDR1 LGHNA and CDR2 YSLEER come from the germline V gene.

This rearrangement joins TRBV28 to TRBJ1-1; no definite D call. With 5 bases removed from V and 4 bases from J, the gap between germline ends came to 11 bases. Germline CDR1 is MDHEN and CDR2 is SYDVKM. The CDR3 sequence is 13 residues long. The CDR3 DNA reads TGTGCCAGCAGTCCTCCGCGGGTCACTGAAGCTTTCTTT. Amino acid sequence: CASSPPRVTEAFF.

This sequence joins TRBV11-2 and TRBJ2-7; D possibly corresponds to TRBD1 (6 bases). Trimming left V 5 bases short and J 3 bases short, with 11 bases between. The germline V gene encodes CDR1 SGHAT and CDR2 FQNNGV. The CDR3 covers 13 residues. CDR3 sequence (DNA): TGTGCCAGCAGCATCGGACAGAGCTACGAGCAGTACTTC. Translation gives CASSIGQSYEQYF.

The chain is built from TRBV28 and TRBJ2-7, with 10 bases fitting TRBD1. V lost 5 bases to trimming and J lost 2 bases; unmatched junction nucleotides: 3. Germline CDR1 is MDHEN and CDR2 is SYDVKM. CDR3 length: 14 residues. This chain's CDR3 is CASSPGTGAYEQYF. CDR3 DNA sequence: TGTGCCAGCAGTCCCGGGACAGGGGCCTACGAGCAGTACTTC.

V usage is TRBV5-1 and J usage is TRBJ2-2, with D unresolved. The V end lost 2 bases, the J end lost 5 bases, and 19 bases lay between the germline ends. CDR3 length: 17 amino acids. Germline V gives CDR1 SGHRS, CDR2 YFSETQ. The CDR3 here is CASSFGGDRMRTGELFF. Written as DNA, the CDR3 is TGCGCCAGCAGCTTTGGCGGTGACCGGATGAGGACCGGGGAGCTGTTTTTT.

The chain combines TRBV5-4 with TRBJ2-5; 9 bases fit TRBD2. Per germline, CDR1 SGHNT and CDR2 YYREEE (reference sequence). CDR3 length equals 15 residues. V was clipped by 4 bases and J by 2 bases; unmatched bases: 6. CDR3 DNA sequence: TGTGCCAGCAGCCAAAATAGCGGGAGACAAGAGACCCAGTACTTC. It translates to CASSQNSGRQETQYF.

The chain combines TRBV7-9 with TRBJ1-1; tentatively, D is TRBD1 (5 bases). Looked up from germline, CDR1 is SEHNR and CDR2 is FQNEAQ (reference sequence). The ends were cut back, 0 bases at V and 5 bases at J, with 13 bases in the middle. This CDR3 contains 15 residues. The CDR3 DNA reads as TGTGCCAGCAGCTTAGCGCAGGGCGTGGGGACTGAAGCTTTCTTT. Protein product: CASSLAQGVGTEAFF.

V gene TRBV3-1 (or the pseudogene TRBV3-2) combines with J gene TRBJ1-4; 8 bases line up with TRBD1. Germline V gives CDR1 LGHDT, CDR2 YNNKEL (reference sequence). This CDR3 has 14 residues. The V segment lost 1 base and the J segment 5 bases; nucleotides outside the gene matches: 0. The DNA for the CDR3 is TGTGCCAGCAGCCAAGCAGGGGGCAATGAAAAACTGTTTTTT. Amino acid sequence: CASSQAGGNEKLFF.

V and J are TRBV7-9 and TRBJ1-2, with D maybe TRBD1 (6 bases). The CDR3 extends over 16 amino acids. With 0 bases removed from V and 1 base from J, the gap between germline ends came to 12 bases. Germline assignment: CDR1 SEHNR and CDR2 FQNEAQ (reference sequence). CDR3 in amino acids: CASSLAGATVNYGYTF. The CDR3 nucleotides read TGTGCCAGCAGCTTAGCGGGGGCTACAGTTAACTATGGCTACACCTTC.

This chain uses TRBV9 with TRBJ1-2, with D unresolved. Germline values: CDR1 SGDLS, CDR2 YYNGEE. Deletions cut 0 bases from V and 0 bases from J, with 6 bases between. The CDR3 spans 14 residues. The CDR3 DNA follows: TGTGCCAGCAGCGTAGGAACAGCTAACTATGGCTACACCTTC. Translating gives CASSVGTANYGYTF.

The sample holds one count of this clone. This chain links TRBV6-6 with TRBJ2-7, with D possibly matching TRBD2 (6 bases). This CDR3 region has 11 residues. V was shortened by 8 bases and J by 4 bases, with 9 bases between the two germline ends. The germline V gene has CDR1 MNHNY and CDR2 SVGAGI (reference sequence). The CDR3 is CASGLTYEQYF. The CDR3, as DNA: TGTGCCAGCGGACTAACTTACGAGCAGTACTTC.

This clone was observed a single time. The chain joins TRBV27 to TRBJ1-2; possible D gene TRBD1, 5 bases. Deletions cut 6 bases from V and 3 bases from J, with 14 bases between. This CDR3 contains 14 residues. The germline gives CDR1 MNHEY, CDR2 SMNVEV (reference sequence). CDR3 loop: CASRSSGHDYGYTF. CDR3 in DNA: TGTGCCAGCAGAAGCTCCGGACATGACTATGGCTACACCTTC.

J is TRBJ2-5 and V is TRBV11-2; 9 nucleotides line up with TRBD1. V was pared by 5 bases and J by 5 bases, with 3 bases of the junction left unmatched. Per the germline V gene, CDR1 is SGHAT and CDR2 is FQNNGV. The CDR3 sequence is 13 residues long. CDR3 loop: CASSPGQGETQYF. DNA for the CDR3: TGTGCCAGCAGCCCCGGACAGGGGGAGACCCAGTACTTC. Complete variable domain (other parts from reference TRBV11-2 and TRBJ2-5): EAGVAQSPRYKIIEKRQSVAFWCNPISGHATLYWYQQILGQGPKLLIQFQNNGVVDDSQLPKDRFSAERLKGVDSTLKIQPAKLEDSAVYLCASSPGQGETQYFGPGTRLLVL.

The J gene is TRBJ2-1, the V gene TRBV2; 9 bases are a match to TRBD2. From germline, CDR1 is SNHLY and CDR2 FYNNEI. The J segment lost 4 bases and the V segment lost 1 base, leaving 2 bases of the junction unmatched. The CDR3 contains 15 residues. The CDR3 sequence: CASSEDSGGYNEQFF. CDR3 DNA sequence: TGTGCCAGCAGTGAAGATAGCGGGGGATACAATGAGCAGTTCTTC.

V usage is TRBV27 and J usage is TRBJ1-5; no clear D gene. The CDR3 contains 14 residues. Germline V gene sequence: CDR1 MNHEY, CDR2 SMNVEV (reference sequence). V was trimmed by 2 bases and J by 2 bases, leaving 7 bases between them. CDR3 coding DNA: TGTGCCAGCAGTTTAGGAGTCGGCAATCAGCCCCAGCATTTT. This codes for CASSLGVGNQPQHF.

This clone was seen just once. The chain's CDR3 is CASSPDRGRLNEQYF. The DNA of the CDR3 is TGTGCCAGCAGTCCGGACAGGGGCCGGTTAAACGAGCAGTACTTC. The chain links TRBV2 to TRBJ2-7; 9 bases map to TRBD1. CDR1 is SNHLY, CDR2 FYNNEI, per germline. This CDR3 comprises 15 residues. V shed 5 bases, J shed 5 bases, and the junction held 10 bases outside the gene matches.

The gene calls are TRBV29-1 and TRBJ1-1; D is possibly TRBD1 (6 bases). This CDR3 comprises 14 residues. CDR1 SQVTM and CDR2 ANQGSEA come from the germline V gene. V shed 7 bases and J shed 5 bases, with 20 bases lying between them. CDR3 in DNA: TGCAGCGCCGTCGGCGTTCAGGGACAAACTGAAGCTTTCTTT. Amino acid sequence: CSAVGVQGQTEAFF.

This rearrangement joins TRBV27 to TRBJ2-3, with 7 bases lining up with TRBD1. Germline V lookup: CDR1 MNHEY, CDR2 SMNVEV (reference sequence). CDR3 length equals 16 residues. V dropped 4 bases and J dropped 2; count of bases not matched to a gene: 9. The CDR3, as DNA: TGTGCCAGCAGTTCCACAACAAGGGGGCCCACAGATACGCAGTATTTT. The encoded protein is CASSSTTRGPTDTQYF.

The genes are TRBV28 and TRBJ2-7, with 10 bases matching TRBD2. Looked up from germline, CDR1 is MDHEN and CDR2 is SYDVKM. This CDR3 has 15 amino acids. Losses at the gene ends were 7 bases for V and 2 bases for J; bases not matched to a gene: 8. Here the CDR3 DNA reads TGTGCCAGCACCACCCCGGGACTAGCGACCTACGAGCAGTACTTC. It yields the protein CASTTPGLATYEQYF. Complete variable domain (other parts from reference TRBV28 and TRBJ2-7): DVKVTQSSRYLVKRTGEKVFLECVQDMDHENMFWYRQDPGLGLRLIYFSYDVKMKEKGDIPEGYSVSREKKERFSLILESASTNQTSMYLCASTTPGLATYEQYFGPGTRLTVT.